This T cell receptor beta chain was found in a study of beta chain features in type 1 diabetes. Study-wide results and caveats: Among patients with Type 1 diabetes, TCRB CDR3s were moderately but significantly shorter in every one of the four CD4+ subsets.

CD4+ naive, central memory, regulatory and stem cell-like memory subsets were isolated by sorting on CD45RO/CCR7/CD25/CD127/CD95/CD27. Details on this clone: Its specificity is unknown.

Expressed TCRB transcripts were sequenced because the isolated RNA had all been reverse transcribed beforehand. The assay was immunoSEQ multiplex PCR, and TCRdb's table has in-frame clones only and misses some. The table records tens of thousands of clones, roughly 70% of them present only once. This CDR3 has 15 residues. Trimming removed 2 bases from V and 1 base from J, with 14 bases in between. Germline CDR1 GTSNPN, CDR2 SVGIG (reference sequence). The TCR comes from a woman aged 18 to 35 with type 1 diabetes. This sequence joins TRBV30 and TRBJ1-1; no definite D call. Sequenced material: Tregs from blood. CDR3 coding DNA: TGTGCCTGGAGTCCCCGGTTTGCCGGGAACACTGAAGCTTTCTTT. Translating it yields CAWSPRFAGNTEAFF.